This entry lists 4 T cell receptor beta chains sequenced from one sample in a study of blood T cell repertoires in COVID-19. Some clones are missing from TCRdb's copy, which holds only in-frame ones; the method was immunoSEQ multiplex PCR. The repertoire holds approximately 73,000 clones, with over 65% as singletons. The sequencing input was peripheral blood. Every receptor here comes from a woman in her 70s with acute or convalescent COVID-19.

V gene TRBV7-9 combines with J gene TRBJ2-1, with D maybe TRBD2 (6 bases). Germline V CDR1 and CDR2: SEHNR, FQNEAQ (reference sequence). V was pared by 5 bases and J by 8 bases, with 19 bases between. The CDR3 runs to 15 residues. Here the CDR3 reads CASSPMGTLSDEQFF. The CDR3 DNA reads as TGTGCCAGCAGCCCGATGGGGACTCTGAGCGATGAGCAGTTCTTC. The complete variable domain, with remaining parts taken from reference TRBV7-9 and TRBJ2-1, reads DTGVSQNPRHKITKRGQNVTFRCDPISEHNRLYWYRQTLGQGPEFLTYFQNEAQLEKSRLLSDRFSAERPKGSFSTLEIQRTEQGDSAMYLCASSPMGTLSDEQFFGPGTRLTVL.

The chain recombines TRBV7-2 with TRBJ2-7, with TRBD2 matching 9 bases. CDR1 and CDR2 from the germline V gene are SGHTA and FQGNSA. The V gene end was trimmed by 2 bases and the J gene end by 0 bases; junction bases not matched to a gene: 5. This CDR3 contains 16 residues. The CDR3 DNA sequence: TGTGCCAGCAGCTTAACGGCTAGCGGGGTCTCCTACGAGCAGTACTTC. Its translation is CASSLTASGVSYEQYF.

The CDR3 nucleotides are TGTGCCAGCAGTCCCCTTAGCGGATCCACCTACGAGCAGTACTTC. Its protein is CASSPLSGSTYEQYF. The V and J genes are TRBV27 and TRBJ2-7; D may be TRBD2 (6 bases). The germline V gene encodes CDR1 MNHEY and CDR2 SMNVEV (reference sequence). This CDR3 is 15 amino acids long. Trimming pared 5 bases from V and 2 bases from J, leaving 16 bases between.

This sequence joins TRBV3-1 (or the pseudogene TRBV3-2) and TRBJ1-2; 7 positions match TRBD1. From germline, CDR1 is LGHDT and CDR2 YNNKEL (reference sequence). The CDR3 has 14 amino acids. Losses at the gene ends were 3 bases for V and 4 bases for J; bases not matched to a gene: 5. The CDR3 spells CASSHRGDSYGYTF. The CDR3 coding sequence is TGTGCCAGCAGCCACAGGGGGGATAGCTATGGCTACACCTTC.